The sequence of this TCR beta chain was determined in a study of blood T cell repertoires in COVID-19. On the study more broadly: Some COVID-19 samples were acute and others convalescent; all came from the United States, Italy and Spain. PBMCs, B-cell-depleted T cells, or T cells provided the cDNA or gDNA that made up the material.

As processed by the authors: Cell counts per sample came from amplifying reference gene primers. Generated by immunoSEQ multiplex PCR, the TCRdb table keeps only in-frame clones and is missing some. That table is the source of V, J and clone size, and D and trimming were worked out from the DNA. The sample has approximately 90,000 clones; more than 65% are singletons. The Seattle site enrolled patients during active infection and followed them longitudinally. Unmatched junction bases numbered 12, after V lost 9 bases and J lost 6 bases. CDR1 is LNHDA and CDR2 is SQIVND in the germline V gene (reference sequence). The CDR3 has 15 residues. This clone was seen a handful of times.

The chain couples TRBV19 to TRBJ2-2; 8 bases align to TRBD1. The clonotype comes from a man between 65 and 85 years old with COVID-19, enrolled during active disease. The sample consisted of peripheral blood. CDR3 nucleotides: TGTGCCAGCAAAGGACAGGGAGTTTTAGCCGGGGAGCTGTTTTTT. This gives the protein CASKGQGVLAGELFF.